One sample yielded the 27 T cell receptor beta chains listed below, sequenced in a study of blood T cell repertoires in COVID-19. Profiling relied on immunoSEQ multiplex PCR, and the TCRdb table lists in-frame clones only, not all of them. The data show about 80,000 clones, 78% seen once. The sample consisted of peripheral blood. The receptor source for this set is a human donor in a cohort sampled during active COVID-19.

The chain joins TRBV5-5 to TRBJ1-5, with a weak D call TRBD1 (6 bases). Per the germline V gene, CDR1 is SGHKS and CDR2 is YYEKEE (reference sequence). The CDR3 covers 13 residues. V gave up 5 bases and J gave up 5 bases, with 11 bases separating them. As DNA, the CDR3 is TGTGCCAGCAGGGAGGGGGGGGATCAGCCCCAGCATTTT. Its protein is CASREGGDQPQHF.

The V gene is TRBV6-2 or TRBV6-3, the J gene TRBJ2-2, with TRBD2 matching over 9 bases. The germline V gene encodes CDR1 MNHEY and CDR2 SVGEGT. V lost 3 bases and J lost 2; bases outside the gene matches: 10. This CDR3 has 18 amino acids. The CDR3: CASSYGGLAFLNTGELFF. CDR3 coding DNA: TGTGCCAGCAGTTATGGGGGACTAGCTTTCTTAAACACCGGGGAGCTGTTTTTT.

The rearrangement links TRBV3-1 (or the pseudogene TRBV3-2) to TRBJ2-3; 8 bases line up with TRBD2. The J segment lost 3 bases and the V segment lost 4 bases, leaving 6 bases of the junction unmatched. Looked up from germline, CDR1 is LGHDT and CDR2 is YNNKEL (reference sequence). The CDR3 extends over 15 amino acids. The CDR3 DNA reads as TGTGCCAGCAGCCCTCGGGGGGGCCTGACAGATACGCAGTATTTT. Amino acids: CASSPRGGLTDTQYF.

The chain recombines TRBV11-2 with TRBJ1-1; the D is unclear. This CDR3 spans 15 amino acids. The V and J ends lost 8 bases and 0 bases respectively, with 16 bases between them. The germline V gene encodes CDR1 SGHAT and CDR2 FQNNGV. The CDR3 is CASASSGIMNTEAFF. The CDR3 DNA is TGTGCCAGCGCCTCATCCGGGATCATGAACACTGAAGCTTTCTTT.

The J gene is TRBJ2-1, the V gene TRBV4-3; 14 bases are shared with TRBD2. With V trimmed by 5 bases and J by 8 bases, 5 bases remained unmatched. This CDR3 comprises 15 residues. Germline CDR1 LGHNA, CDR2 YSLEER. Here the CDR3 DNA reads TGCGCCAGCAGCGAGGGACTAGCGGGAGTCTATGAGCAGTTCTTC. Protein: CASSEGLAGVYEQFF.

The chain carries TRBV6-4 and TRBJ2-3; 10 nucleotides agree with TRBD1. The CDR3 totals 16 residues. Losses at the gene ends were 0 bases for V and 5 bases for J; bases not matched to a gene: 5. The germline V gene has CDR1 MRHNA and CDR2 SNTAGT. The CDR3 nucleotides read TGTGCCAGCAGTGACTCGGGACAGGGGCATAAAGATACGCAGTATTTT. This translates into CASSDSGQGHKDTQYF.

Turning to this clone: One end of the junction does not line up with germline, which may come from a read error. J is TRBJ2-5 and V is TRBV29-1; TRBD2 aligns across 7 bases. The CDR3 consists of 15 residues. The germline gives CDR1 SQVTM, CDR2 ANQGSEA. The CDR3 protein is CSVEGGGGGWETQYF. CDR3 DNA: TGCAGCGTAGAAGGTGGCGGGGGTGGTTGGGAGACCCAGTACTTC. Filled out from reference TRBV29-1 and TRBJ2-5, the complete variable domain reads SAVISQKPSRDICQRGTSLTIQCQVDSQVTMMFWYRQQPGQSLTLIATANQGSEATYESGFVIDKFPISRPNLTFSTLTVSNMSPEDSSIYLCSVEGGGGGWETQYFGPGTRLLVL.

In this sample, this clone turned up once. The rearrangement joins TRBV10-3 to TRBJ2-1; 7 nucleotides agree with TRBD2. The germline V gene encodes CDR1 ENHRY and CDR2 SYGVKD. Trimming at V came to 8 bases and at J to 2 bases, leaving 3 bases not matched to a gene. This CDR3 is 13 amino acids long. Here the CDR3 DNA reads TGTGCCATCGGGGCGGGAGCCTACAATGAGCAGTTCTTC. Residues: CAIGAGAYNEQFF.

The chain joins TRBV10-3 to TRBJ1-1; TRBD1 agrees at 8 bases. The CDR3 has 14 amino acids. Germline V gene lookup returns CDR1 ENHRY and CDR2 SYGVKD. After removal of 6 bases from V and 0 bases from J, the junction contained 3 bases not matched to a gene. The CDR3 spells CAIRGTGLNTEAFF. Written as DNA, the CDR3 is TGTGCCATCAGGGGGACAGGTTTGAACACTGAAGCTTTCTTT.

V gene TRBV7-2 combines with J gene TRBJ2-5; no definite D call. Germline V gene sequence: CDR1 SGHTA, CDR2 FQGNSA. Trimming took off 4 bases at V and 1 base at J, with 4 bases between the two ends. The CDR3 is 12 residues long. CDR3 in DNA: TGTGCCAGCAGCTCAGTCCAAGAGACCCAGTACTTC. It translates to CASSSVQETQYF.

The chain employs TRBV29-1 and TRBJ1-2; 9 nucleotides match TRBD1. The length of the CDR3 is 12 residues. Germline V gene lookup returns CDR1 SQVTM and CDR2 ANQGSEA. Trimming took 7 bases from V and 10 from J; bases not matched to a gene: 10. CDR3 protein: CSAERDRVNYTF. The CDR3 coding sequence is TGCAGCGCAGAAAGGGACAGGGTAAACTACACCTTC.

The chain is built from TRBV2 and TRBJ1-3; D ambiguous. Germline V gene lookup returns CDR1 SNHLY and CDR2 FYNNEI. The CDR3 is 13 amino acids. Between the trimmed V and J ends, which lost 10 bases and 3 bases, there was a span of 13 bases. CDR3 bases: TGTGCCAAGATGAGTGAGGGTGGAAACACCATATATTTT. Translating gives CAKMSEGGNTIYF.

The chain has TRBV5-4 and TRBJ2-7, with 9 bases matching TRBD1. Germline CDR1 reads SGHNT; CDR2 reads YYREEE (reference sequence). With V trimmed by 4 bases and J by 5 bases, 7 bases remained unmatched. The CDR3 covers 14 residues. CDR3 sequence: CASSAGTGNNEQYF. CDR3 bases: TGTGCCAGCAGCGCCGGGACAGGGAACAACGAGCAGTACTTC. The complete variable domain, with remaining parts taken from reference TRBV5-4 and TRBJ2-7, reads ETGVTQSPTHLIKTRGQQVTLRCSSQSGHNTVSWYQQALGQGPQFIFQYYREEENGRGNFPPRFSGLQFPNYSSELNVNALELDDSALYLCASSAGTGNNEQYFGPGTRLTVT.

CDR3 sequence: CASSPTGVETEAFF. In nucleotides, the CDR3 is TGCGCCAGCAGTCCTACAGGGGTGGAAACTGAAGCTTTCTTT. This chain joins TRBV5-1 and TRBJ1-1; TRBD1 aligns across 7 bases. CDR1 SGHRS and CDR2 YFSETQ come from the germline V gene. The CDR3 is 14 amino acids. Trimming took 5 bases from V and 5 from J; bases not matched to a gene: 9.

This clone was counted many times. This sequence joins TRBV30 and TRBJ2-7; D is unclear. V dropped 3 bases and J dropped 0 bases, with 15 bases sitting between them. Germline-derived CDR1 and CDR2 are GTSNPN and SVGIG (reference sequence). There are 15 residues in the CDR3. The CDR3 DNA is TGTGCCTGGAGCCCAGGCCCTTTGAGCTCCTACGAGCAGTACGTC. Translation: CAWSPGPLSSYEQYV.

V and J are TRBV5-1 and TRBJ2-2, with a weak D call TRBD1 (5 bases). The length of the CDR3 is 16 residues. V shed 4 bases and J shed 2 bases, with 15 bases lying between them. CDR1 and CDR2 (germline): SGHRS, YFSETQ. This chain's CDR3 is CASSPPGIGNTGELFF. For the CDR3, the DNA is TGCGCCAGCAGCCCTCCAGGGATCGGCAACACCGGGGAGCTGTTTTTT. The full variable domain, completed using reference TRBV5-1 and TRBJ2-2, is KAGVTQTPRYLIKTRGQQVTLSCSPISGHRSVSWYQQTPGQGLQFLFEYFSETQRNKGNFPGRFSGRQFSNSRSEMNVSTLELGDSALYLCASSPPGIGNTGELFFGEGSRLTVL.

This chain links TRBV7-9 with TRBJ1-1; D is undetermined. The CDR3 has 15 amino acids. The V gene lost 3 bases and the J gene lost 0 bases, with 11 bases spanning the gap. The germline V gene encodes CDR1 SEHNR and CDR2 FQNEAQ (reference sequence). CDR3 region: CASSLTDGVNTEAFF. In nucleotides, the CDR3 is TGTGCCAGCAGCTTGACTGACGGAGTGAACACTGAAGCTTTCTTT.

A single count supports this clone. The gene calls are TRBV19 and TRBJ1-2, with TRBD1 identical over 7 bases. CDR3 length: 13 amino acids. After removal of 3 bases from V and 4 bases from J, the junction contained 2 bases not matched to a gene. The germline V gene has CDR1 LNHDA and CDR2 SQIVND (reference sequence). In DNA form, the CDR3 reads TGTGCCAGTAGTATGAGACAGGGCTATGGCTACACCTTC. Its protein is CASSMRQGYGYTF.

The rearrangement uses TRBV6-4 and TRBJ2-2; 8 nucleotides agree with TRBD1. V lost 7 bases, J lost 5 bases, and 9 bases stayed unmatched. The CDR3 totals 15 residues. Germline CDR1 reads MRHNA; CDR2 reads SNTAGT. CDR3 protein: CASNLDRDGTGELFF. The CDR3 nucleotides read TGTGCCAGCAACCTGGACAGGGATGGGACCGGGGAGCTGTTTTTT.

The chain uses TRBV6-2 or TRBV6-3 and TRBJ2-1; 8 nucleotides match TRBD1. Germline lookup yields CDR1 MNHEY and CDR2 SVGEGT. The V and J ends lost 4 bases and 6 bases, in that order; junction bases with no gene match: 8. CDR3 length equals 15 residues. The CDR3 is CASSLFGGQANEQFF. The CDR3 nucleotides are TGTGCCAGCAGTTTATTCGGGGGACAGGCCAATGAGCAGTTCTTC.

This clone was counted a few times. The V call is TRBV9, the J call TRBJ1-1; D gene ambiguous. The CDR3 is 15 amino acids. Germline V CDR1 and CDR2: SGDLS, YYNGEE. The V and J ends lost 0 bases and 3 bases respectively, with 12 bases between them. Here the CDR3 DNA reads TGTGCCAGCAGCGTAGGGTGGAGACGGGACACTGAAGCTTTCTTT. It translates to CASSVGWRRDTEAFF.

V gene TRBV28 combines with J gene TRBJ2-7; 7 bases agree with TRBD1. Looked up from germline, CDR1 is MDHEN and CDR2 is SYDVKM. This CDR3 comprises 15 residues. V shed 6 bases, J shed 2 bases, and the junction held 10 bases outside the gene matches. CDR3 nucleotides: TGTGCCAGCAGCCCCGAGGGGGCTGGGACCTACGAGCAGTACTTC. It is translated as CASSPEGAGTYEQYF.

The chain joins TRBV5-1 to TRBJ1-6; 8 positions agree with TRBD1. CDR3 length: 12 residues. V shed 7 bases and J 13 bases; nucleotides not matched to a gene: 7. CDR1 SGHRS and CDR2 YFSETQ come from the germline V gene. The CDR3: CASLDRDSPLHF. For the CDR3, the DNA is TGCGCCAGCCTGGACAGGGACTCTCCCCTCCACTTT.

The rearrangement joins TRBV5-6 to TRBJ2-1; tentative D call: TRBD2 (7 bases). Between the trimmed V and J ends, which lost 4 bases and 4 bases, there was a span of 18 bases. The germline V gene has CDR1 SGHDT and CDR2 YYEEEE. The CDR3 spans 16 residues. This CDR3 reads CASSPPGGGGYNEQFF. The CDR3, as DNA: TGTGCCAGCAGCCCCCCAGGCGGGGGCGGATACAATGAGCAGTTCTTC.

The chain is built from TRBV11-2 and TRBJ2-7, with TRBD1 matching 9 bases. The germline V gene has CDR1 SGHAT and CDR2 FQNNGV. The CDR3 is 15 residues long. Trimming cost V 0 bases and J 3 bases; bases outside gene matches: 3. CDR3: CASSLDLGQGYEQYF. The CDR3 nucleotides read TGTGCCAGCAGCTTAGATCTGGGACAGGGCTACGAGCAGTACTTC.

In nucleotides, the CDR3 is TGCGCCAGCACCCTTTCTAGCGGGAGGGTGAGAGATACGCAGTATTTT. It translates to CASTLSSGRVRDTQYF. The chain uses TRBV4-1 and TRBJ2-3, with TRBD2 matching over 12 bases. Per germline, CDR1 MGHRA and CDR2 YSYEKL. The CDR3 is 16 amino acids. V lost 7 bases to trimming and J lost 5 bases; unmatched junction nucleotides: 10.

J is TRBJ1-5 and V is TRBV2; weak D call: TRBD1 (6 bases). Germline V lookup: CDR1 SNHLY, CDR2 FYNNEI. The length of the CDR3 is 15 residues. Trimming stripped 6 bases from V and 4 bases from J, with 16 bases between. In nucleotides, the CDR3 is TGTGCCAGCAGAGCAACAGGGTTGGGAAATCAGCCCCAGCATTTT. It specifies CASRATGLGNQPQHF.